Following are 8 T cell receptor beta chains from one sample sequenced in a study of blood T cell repertoires in COVID-19. TCRdb's copy holds only in-frame clones and misses some; the assay was immunoSEQ multiplex PCR. The table records 170,000 or so clones, around 85% of them present only once. Sequenced: PBMCs or T cells enriched from blood (not recorded which). The source is a man aged 35-49 years who had recovered from COVID-19.

This clone has just one count. The chain has TRBV24-1 and TRBJ2-5; 10 nucleotides agree with TRBD1. Unmatched junction bases numbered 7, after V lost 4 bases and J lost 3 bases. This CDR3 spans 16 amino acids. The germline V gene has CDR1 KGHDR and CDR2 SFDVKD. The CDR3 bases are TGTGCCACCAGTGAGACCGGGACAGGGGACGAAGAGACCCAGTACTTC. Amino acids: CATSETGTGDEETQYF.

The chain carries TRBV7-3 and TRBJ1-6, with D unclear. V gave up 5 bases and J gave up 10 bases, with 18 bases separating them. Germline V gene lookup returns CDR1 SGHTA and CDR2 FQGTGA. The CDR3 contains 15 residues. This CDR3 reads CASSRRPASPSPLHF. CDR3 bases: TGTGCCAGCAGCCGTCGACCAGCTAGTCCGTCACCCCTCCACTTT.

V is TRBV3-1 (or the pseudogene TRBV3-2) and J is TRBJ2-7; TRBD2 matches 7 bases. CDR1 and CDR2 (germline): LGHDT, YNNKEL (reference sequence). Trimming at V came to 1 base and at J to 0 bases, leaving 6 bases not matched to a gene. The CDR3 sequence is 16 residues long. Here the CDR3 reads CASSQGGGGVSYEQYF. The CDR3 nucleotides are TGTGCCAGCAGCCAAGGTGGGGGGGGAGTCTCCTACGAGCAGTACTTC.

The rearrangement links TRBV30 to TRBJ2-3; 7 nucleotides match TRBD2. This CDR3 is 17 amino acids long. V was clipped by 7 bases and J by 0 bases; unmatched bases: 16. The germline V gene has CDR1 GTSNPN and CDR2 SVGIG (reference sequence). The DNA of the CDR3 is TGTGCCTCCACCCTGGGGCCGATAGCGGGCAGCACAGATACGCAGTATTTT. It yields the protein CASTLGPIAGSTDTQYF.

The sample holds one count of this clone. V and J are TRBV5-1 and TRBJ1-6; no clear D gene. Germline CDR1 is SGHRS and CDR2 is YFSETQ. V lost 0 bases to trimming and J lost 7 bases, with 11 bases between them. This CDR3 comprises 15 residues. As DNA, the CDR3 is TGCGCCAGCAGCTTGGATGCGGGGTGGAATTCACCCCTCCACTTT. Residues: CASSLDAGWNSPLHF. Based on the CDR3 plus reference TRBV5-1 and TRBJ1-6, the full variable domain is KAGVTQTPRYLIKTRGQQVTLSCSPISGHRSVSWYQQTPGQGLQFLFEYFSETQRNKGNFPGRFSGRQFSNSRSEMNVSTLELGDSALYLCASSLDAGWNSPLHFGNGTRLTVT.

The genes are TRBV12-5 and TRBJ2-7; 7 bases align to TRBD1. The germline gives CDR1 LGHNT, CDR2 FRNRAP. Germline trimming cut 0 bases from V and 3 bases from J; bases unmatched to any gene: 8. This CDR3 is 16 amino acids long. The CDR3 DNA reads as TGTGCTAGTGGTTTGGTCCGGGACAGCTATCTCTACGAGCAGTACTTC. Translated: CASGLVRDSYLYEQYF.

V usage is TRBV12-3 or TRBV12-4 and J usage is TRBJ2-7; D gene uncertain. The V end was cut by 6 bases, the J end by 8 bases, with 11 bases between. The CDR3 is 11 amino acids. The DNA of the CDR3 is TGTGCCAGCAGCTCAAAGGAGAAGCAGTACTTC. This sequence encodes CASSSKEKQYF.

The V call is TRBV4-1, the J call TRBJ2-1; D is perhaps TRBD1 (6 bases). V lost 3 bases and J 7 bases, leaving 22 bases between the germline ends. Germline loops: CDR1 MGHRA, CDR2 YSYEKL. The CDR3 totals 17 residues. The CDR3: CASSQASTGPSGNEQFF. The CDR3 bases are TGCGCCAGCAGCCAGGCCTCGACAGGCCCATCAGGAAATGAGCAGTTCTTC.